This T cell receptor (beta chain) was profiled in a study of radiation and T cells in renal cell carcinoma. Study details: Nephrectomy followed 15 Gy stereotactic body radiation by 4 weeks.

The protocol was immunoSEQ multiplex PCR, while the TCRdb copy is restricted to in-frame clones and leaves out a portion. The sample shows some 120,000 clones, roughly 80% of them seen only once. Noted time point: baseline pretreatment blood. The treatment was: 15 Gy SBRT to primary tumor, nephrectomy 4 weeks later. Whole-study findings and limits: From baseline, blood top tumor clonotypes peaked at 2 weeks post-radiation.

V was shortened by 8 bases and J by 0 bases, with 10 bases between the two germline ends. Germline loops: CDR1 MNHNS, CDR2 SASEGT. This CDR3 region has 13 residues. Turning to this clone: Its cognate antigen is unknown.

The specimen comprised blood, sampled from a patient whose treatment included radiotherapy and nephrectomy. The receptor's source is a woman aged 55 to 70 with renal cell carcinoma. The V and J genes are TRBV6-1 and TRBJ1-1; no clear D. The CDR3 spells CASGEGMNTEAFF. Written as DNA, the CDR3 is TGTGCCAGCGGGGAGGGAATGAACACTGAAGCTTTCTTT.